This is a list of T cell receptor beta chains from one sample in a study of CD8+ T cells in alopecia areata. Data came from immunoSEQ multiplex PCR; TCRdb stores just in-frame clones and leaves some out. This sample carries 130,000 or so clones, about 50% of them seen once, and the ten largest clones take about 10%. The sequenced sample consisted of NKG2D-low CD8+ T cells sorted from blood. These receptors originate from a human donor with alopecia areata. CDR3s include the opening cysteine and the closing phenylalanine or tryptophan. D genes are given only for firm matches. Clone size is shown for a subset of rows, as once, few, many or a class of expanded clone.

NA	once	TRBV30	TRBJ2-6	TGTGCCCGATCAGAGGGCTCTGGGGCCAACGTCCTGACTTTC	CARSEGSGANVLTF
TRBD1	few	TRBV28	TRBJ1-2	TGTGCCAGCAGAGGGAGAAACCGGGACAGGGCCTATGGCTACACCTTC	CASRGRNRDRAYGYTF
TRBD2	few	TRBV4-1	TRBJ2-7	TGCGCCAGCAGCCAGAGGACTAGCGGAGACTACGAGCAGTACTTC	CASSQRTSGDYEQYF
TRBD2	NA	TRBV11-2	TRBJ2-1	TGTGCCAGCAGCCCTCTAGCGGGAGACAATGAGCAGTTCTTC	CASSPLAGDNEQFF
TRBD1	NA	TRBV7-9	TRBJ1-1	TGTGCCAGCAGCGCGATACAGGGGTGGAACACTGAAGCTTTCTTT	CASSAIQGWNTEAFF
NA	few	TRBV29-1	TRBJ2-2	TGCAGCGCCGGGGCCAGGAACACCGGGGAGCTGTTTTTT	CSAGARNTGELFF
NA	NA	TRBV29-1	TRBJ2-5	TGCAGCGTTGTCAGGGGAGAGACCCAGTACTTC	CSVVRGETQYF
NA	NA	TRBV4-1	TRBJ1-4	TGCGCCAGCAGCCAAGTGGATGTAATTAATGAAAAACTGTTTTTT	CASSQVDVINEKLFF
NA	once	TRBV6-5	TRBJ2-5	TGTGCCAGCAGTTACTACGGGGAAGAGACCCAGTACTTC	CASSYYGEETQYF
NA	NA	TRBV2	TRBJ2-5	TGTGCCAGCACCATTACGGACAGTGTGAGCCAAGAGACCCAGTACTTC	CASTITDSVSQETQYF
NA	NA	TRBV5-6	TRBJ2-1	TGTGCCAGCAGCCTAGGGGGTGATGAGCAGTTCTTC	CASSLGGDEQFF
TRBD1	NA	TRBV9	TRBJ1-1	TGTGCCAGCAGCGGCAGGGGGACAGGGAAAGCTTTCTTT	CASSGRGTGKAFF
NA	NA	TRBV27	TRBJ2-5	TGTGCCAGCACCAGAGAGACCCAGTACTTC	CASTRETQYF
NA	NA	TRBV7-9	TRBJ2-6	TGTGCCAGCAGCCCTCCAGGGGCTGGGGCCAACGTCCTGACTTTC	CASSPPGAGANVLTF
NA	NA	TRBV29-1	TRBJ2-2	TGCAGCGTTGAAGAGGGCGGGGAGCTGTTTTTT	CSVEEGGELFF
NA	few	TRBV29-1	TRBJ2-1	TGCAGCGTTGGAGACAATTACAATGAGCAGTTCTTC	CSVGDNYNEQFF
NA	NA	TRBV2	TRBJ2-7	TGTGCCAGCAGTGAACCCCCTGGGACGGATACCTACGAGCAGTACTTC	CASSEPPGTDTYEQYF
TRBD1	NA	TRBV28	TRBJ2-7	TGTGCCAGCAGCCAAATAGGACAGGGCTACGAGCAGTACTTC	CASSQIGQGYEQYF
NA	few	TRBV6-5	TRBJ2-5	TGTGCCAGCAGTTCGGCAGGACAAGAGACCCAGTACTTC	CASSSAGQETQYF
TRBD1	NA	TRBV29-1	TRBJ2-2	TGCAGCGTTGAGCTTGGAGACAGGGACACCGGGGAGCTGTTTTTT	CSVELGDRDTGELFF
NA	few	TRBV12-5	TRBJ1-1	TGTGCTAGTGGTTTGGGCATGACAGTGAACACTGAAGCTTTCTTT	CASGLGMTVNTEAFF
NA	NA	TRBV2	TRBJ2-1	TGTGCCAGCAGCGCCATAAATGAGCAGTTCTTC	CASSAINEQFF
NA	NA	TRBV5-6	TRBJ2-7	TGTGCCAGCAGCTTCTCGTCTGGTCTCGAGCAGTACTTC	CASSFSSGLEQYF
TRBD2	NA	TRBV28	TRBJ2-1	TGTGCCAGCAGTGGCGGGACTAGCATCCCCCTTGAGCAGTTCTTC	CASSGGTSIPLEQFF
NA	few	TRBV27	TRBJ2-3	TGTGCCAGCAGTTTGATAGGAGATACGCAGTATTTT	CASSLIGDTQYF
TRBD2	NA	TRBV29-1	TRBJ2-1	TGCAGCGTTTGGCGGGGGGAATACAATGAGCAGTTCTTC	CSVWRGEYNEQFF
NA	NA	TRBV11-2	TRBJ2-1	TGTGCCAGCAGCTTAATCGGTGAGCAGTTCTTC	CASSLIGEQFF
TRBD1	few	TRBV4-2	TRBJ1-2	TGTGCCAGCAGCCAAACGGGACAGAACTATGGCTACACCTTC	CASSQTGQNYGYTF
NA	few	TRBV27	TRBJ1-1	TGTGCCAGCAGTATGAAGGTGAACACTGAAGCTTTCTTT	CASSMKVNTEAFF
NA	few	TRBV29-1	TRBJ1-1	TGCAGCGATAAGTCCGGAACTGAAGCTTTCTTT	CSDKSGTEAFF
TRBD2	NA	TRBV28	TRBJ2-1	TGTGCCAGCAGCGAACCACTAGCGGGACGGTACAATGAGCAGTTCTTC	CASSEPLAGRYNEQFF
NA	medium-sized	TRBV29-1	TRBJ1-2	TGCAGCGTCACGACGGGAAGGGGCGGCTACACCTTC	CSVTTGRGGYTF
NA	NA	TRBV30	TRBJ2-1	TGTGCCTGGAGCAGTGGCGGCCCCAATGAGCAGTTCTTC	CAWSSGGPNEQFF
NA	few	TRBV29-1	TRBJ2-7	TGCAGCGCCCGGGGCGGCTACGAGCAGTACTTC	CSARGGYEQYF
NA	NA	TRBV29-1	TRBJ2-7	TGCAGCGTTGAAGATGCTAGCGCCTCCTACGAGCAGTACTTC	CSVEDASASYEQYF
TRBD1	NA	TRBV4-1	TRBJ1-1	TGCGCCAGCAGCCAAGAGACAGGGTACAACACTGAAGCTTTCTTT	CASSQETGYNTEAFF
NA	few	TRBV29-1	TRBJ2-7	TGCAGCGTTGATCGGGGAACCCGCGAGCAGTACTTC	CSVDRGTREQYF
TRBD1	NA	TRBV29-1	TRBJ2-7	TGCAGCGTTGTATGGGACAGGGAAGGATACGAGCAGTACTTC	CSVVWDREGYEQYF
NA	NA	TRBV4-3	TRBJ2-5	TGCGCCAGCAGCCAAGAGAAGGGGCCGTTGGAGACCCAGTACTTC	CASSQEKGPLETQYF
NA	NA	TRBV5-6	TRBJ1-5	TGTGCCAGCACCTTGGGCGGACCCGGGAGTCAGCCCCAGCATTTT	CASTLGGPGSQPQHF